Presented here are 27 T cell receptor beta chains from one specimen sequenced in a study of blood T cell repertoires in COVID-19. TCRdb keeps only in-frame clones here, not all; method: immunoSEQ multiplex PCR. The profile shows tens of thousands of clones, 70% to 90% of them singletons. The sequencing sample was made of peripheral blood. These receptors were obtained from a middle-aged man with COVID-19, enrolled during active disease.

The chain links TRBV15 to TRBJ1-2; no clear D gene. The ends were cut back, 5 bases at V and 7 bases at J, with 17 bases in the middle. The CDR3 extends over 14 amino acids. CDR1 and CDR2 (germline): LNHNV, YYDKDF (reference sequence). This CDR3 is CATSGSARSLGYTF. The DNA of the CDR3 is TGTGCCACCAGCGGATCAGCCAGGTCCCTTGGCTACACCTTC.

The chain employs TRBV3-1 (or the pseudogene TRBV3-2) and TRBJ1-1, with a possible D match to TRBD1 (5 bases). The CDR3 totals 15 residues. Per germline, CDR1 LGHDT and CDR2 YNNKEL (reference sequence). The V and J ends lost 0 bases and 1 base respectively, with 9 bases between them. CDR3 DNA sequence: TGTGCCAGCAGCCAAGAGTTTCAGGGGAACACTGAAGCTTTCTTT. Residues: CASSQEFQGNTEAFF.

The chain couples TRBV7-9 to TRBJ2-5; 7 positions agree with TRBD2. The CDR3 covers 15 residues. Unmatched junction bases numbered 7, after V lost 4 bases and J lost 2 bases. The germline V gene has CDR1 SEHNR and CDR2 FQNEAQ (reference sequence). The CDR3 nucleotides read TGTGCCAGCAGCTCCCCAGGGACTACTCAAGAGACCCAGTACTTC. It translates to CASSSPGTTQETQYF.

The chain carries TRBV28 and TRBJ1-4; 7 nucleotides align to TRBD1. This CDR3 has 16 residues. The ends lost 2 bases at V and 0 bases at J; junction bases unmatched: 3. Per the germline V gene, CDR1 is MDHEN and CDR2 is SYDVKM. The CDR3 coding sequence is TGTGCCAGCAGTTTAGGCAGGGGGTCAACTAATGAAAAACTGTTTTTT. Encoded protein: CASSLGRGSTNEKLFF.

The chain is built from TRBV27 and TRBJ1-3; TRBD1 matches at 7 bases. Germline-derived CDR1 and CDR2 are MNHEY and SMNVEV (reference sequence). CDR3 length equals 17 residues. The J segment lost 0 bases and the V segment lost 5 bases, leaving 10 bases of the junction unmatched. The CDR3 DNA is TGTGCCAGCAGTGGCCAACAGGGGACCGGCTCTGGAAACACCATATATTTT. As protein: CASSGQQGTGSGNTIYF.

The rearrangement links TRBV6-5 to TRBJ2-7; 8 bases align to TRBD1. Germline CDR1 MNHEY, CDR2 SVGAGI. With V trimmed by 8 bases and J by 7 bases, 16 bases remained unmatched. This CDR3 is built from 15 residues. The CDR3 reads CASQNPGRGTGEQYF. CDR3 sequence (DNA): TGTGCCAGCCAAAACCCGGGCAGGGGGACAGGAGAGCAGTACTTC.

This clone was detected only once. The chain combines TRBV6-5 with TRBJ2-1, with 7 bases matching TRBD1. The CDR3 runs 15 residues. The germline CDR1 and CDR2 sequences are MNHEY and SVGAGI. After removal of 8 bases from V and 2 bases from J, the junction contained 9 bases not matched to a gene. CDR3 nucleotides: TGTGCCAGCGGAACGGGACAGATTCCCTACAATGAGCAGTTCTTC. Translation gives CASGTGQIPYNEQFF.

This chain's CDR3 is CARSSFRRGVPFFEQYF. CDR3 nucleotides: TGTGCCAGAAGCTCCTTCCGGCGGGGGGTGCCTTTTTTCGAGCAGTACTTC. The chain employs TRBV5-3 and TRBJ2-7; 8 nucleotides align to TRBD2. TRBV5-3 is an open reading frame whose function is uncertain. Losses at the gene ends were 3 bases for V and 6 bases for J; bases not matched to a gene: 17. The length of the CDR3 is 17 residues.

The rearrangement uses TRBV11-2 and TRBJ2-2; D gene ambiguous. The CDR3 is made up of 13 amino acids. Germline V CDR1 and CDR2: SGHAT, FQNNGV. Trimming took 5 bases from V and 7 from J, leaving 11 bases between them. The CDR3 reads CASSREQIGELFF. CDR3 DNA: TGTGCCAGCAGCAGAGAACAGATCGGGGAGCTGTTTTTT. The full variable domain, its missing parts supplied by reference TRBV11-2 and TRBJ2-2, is EAGVAQSPRYKIIEKRQSVAFWCNPISGHATLYWYQQILGQGPKLLIQFQNNGVVDDSQLPKDRFSAERLKGVDSTLKIQPAKLEDSAVYLCASSREQIGELFFGEGSRLTVL.

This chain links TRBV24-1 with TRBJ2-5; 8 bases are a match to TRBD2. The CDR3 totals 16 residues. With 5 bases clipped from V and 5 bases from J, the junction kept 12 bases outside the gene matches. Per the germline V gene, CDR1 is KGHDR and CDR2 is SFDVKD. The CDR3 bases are TGTGCCACCAGTGCGGGTAGCGGGGAACTGCAGGAGACCCAGTACTTC. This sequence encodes CATSAGSGELQETQYF.

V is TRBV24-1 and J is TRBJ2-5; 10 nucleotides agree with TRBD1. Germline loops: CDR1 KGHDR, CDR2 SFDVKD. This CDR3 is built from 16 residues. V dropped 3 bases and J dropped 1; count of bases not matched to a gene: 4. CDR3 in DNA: TGTGCCACCAGTGATACGGGACAGGGGAGCCAAGAGACCCAGTACTTC. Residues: CATSDTGQGSQETQYF.

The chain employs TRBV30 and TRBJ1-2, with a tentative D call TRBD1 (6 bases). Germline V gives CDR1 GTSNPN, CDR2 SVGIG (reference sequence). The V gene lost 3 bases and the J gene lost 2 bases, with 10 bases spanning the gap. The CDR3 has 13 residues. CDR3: CAWRTGTNYGYTF. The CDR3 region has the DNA TGTGCCTGGAGAACAGGGACAAACTATGGCTACACCTTC.

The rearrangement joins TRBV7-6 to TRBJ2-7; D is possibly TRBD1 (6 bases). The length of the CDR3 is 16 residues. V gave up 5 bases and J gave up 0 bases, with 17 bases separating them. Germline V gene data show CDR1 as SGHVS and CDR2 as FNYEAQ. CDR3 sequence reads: CASSPRPGAASYEQYF. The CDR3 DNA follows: TGTGCCAGCAGCCCGCGCCCAGGGGCCGCCTCCTACGAGCAGTACTTC.

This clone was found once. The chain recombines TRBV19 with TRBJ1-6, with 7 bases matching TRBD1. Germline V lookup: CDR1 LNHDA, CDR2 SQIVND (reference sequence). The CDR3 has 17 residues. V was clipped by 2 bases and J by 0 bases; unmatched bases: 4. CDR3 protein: CASSITGESSYNSPLHF. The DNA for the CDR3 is TGTGCCAGTAGTATAACAGGGGAAAGCTCCTATAATTCACCCCTCCACTTT. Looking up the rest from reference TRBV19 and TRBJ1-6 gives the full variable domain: DGGITQSPKYLFRKEGQNVTLSCEQNLNHDAMYWYRQDPGQGLRLIYYSQIVNDFQKGDIAEGYSVSREKKESFPLTVTSAQKNPTAFYLCASSITGESSYNSPLHFGNGTRLTVT.

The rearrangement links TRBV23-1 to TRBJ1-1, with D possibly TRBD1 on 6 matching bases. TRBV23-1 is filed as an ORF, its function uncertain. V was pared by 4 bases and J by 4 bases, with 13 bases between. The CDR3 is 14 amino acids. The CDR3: CASSLTGYTTEAFF. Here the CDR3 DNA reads TGCGCCAGCAGTCTGACAGGTTATACCACTGAAGCTTTCTTT.

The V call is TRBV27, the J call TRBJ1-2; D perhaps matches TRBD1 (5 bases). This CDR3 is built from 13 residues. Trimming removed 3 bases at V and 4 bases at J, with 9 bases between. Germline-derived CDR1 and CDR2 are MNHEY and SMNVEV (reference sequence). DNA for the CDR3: TGTGCCAGCAGTTTCAGACAGAGCTATGGCTACACCTTC. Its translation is CASSFRQSYGYTF.

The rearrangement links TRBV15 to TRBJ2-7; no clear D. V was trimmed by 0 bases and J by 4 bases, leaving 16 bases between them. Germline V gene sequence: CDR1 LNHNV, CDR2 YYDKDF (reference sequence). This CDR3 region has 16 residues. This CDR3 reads CATSRDNPVVSYEQYF. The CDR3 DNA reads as TGTGCCACCAGCAGAGATAATCCAGTGGTTTCGTACGAGCAGTACTTC.

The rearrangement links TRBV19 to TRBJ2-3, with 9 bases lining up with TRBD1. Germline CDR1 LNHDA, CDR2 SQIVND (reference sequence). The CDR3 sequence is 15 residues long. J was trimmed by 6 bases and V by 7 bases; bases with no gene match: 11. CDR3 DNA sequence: TGTGCCAGTACCCACAGGGGGCAGTTGCGGGATACGCAGTATTTT. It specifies CASTHRGQLRDTQYF.

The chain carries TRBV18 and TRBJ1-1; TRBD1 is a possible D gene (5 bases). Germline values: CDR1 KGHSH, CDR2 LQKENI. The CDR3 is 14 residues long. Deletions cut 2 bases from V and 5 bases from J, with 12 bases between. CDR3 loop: CASSPEGRGTEAFF. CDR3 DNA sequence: TGTGCCAGCTCACCAGAGGGGCGGGGTACTGAAGCTTTCTTT.

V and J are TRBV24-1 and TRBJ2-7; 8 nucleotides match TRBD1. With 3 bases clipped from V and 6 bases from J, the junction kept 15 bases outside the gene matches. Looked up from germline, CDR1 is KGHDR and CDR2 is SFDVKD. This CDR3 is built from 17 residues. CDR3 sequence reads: CATSDPTPDRGGGEQYF. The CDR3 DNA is TGTGCCACCAGTGATCCCACCCCCGACAGGGGAGGCGGCGAGCAGTACTTC.

The CDR3 reads CASSPGQGREAFF. Written as DNA, the CDR3 is TGTGCCAGCAGTCCGGGACAGGGACGTGAAGCTTTCTTT. The chain uses TRBV6-5 and TRBJ1-1; 9 bases are a match to TRBD1. This CDR3 contains 13 residues. V was pared by 5 bases and J by 7 bases, with 5 bases of the junction left unmatched. The germline gives CDR1 MNHEY, CDR2 SVGAGI.

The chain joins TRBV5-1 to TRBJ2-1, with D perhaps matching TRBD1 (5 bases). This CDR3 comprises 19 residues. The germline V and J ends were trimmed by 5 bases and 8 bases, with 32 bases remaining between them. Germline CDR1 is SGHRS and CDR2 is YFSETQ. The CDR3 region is CASRKGSGGGAGLKDEQFF. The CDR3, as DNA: TGCGCCAGCAGAAAAGGATCGGGCGGTGGGGCAGGGTTGAAGGATGAGCAGTTCTTC.

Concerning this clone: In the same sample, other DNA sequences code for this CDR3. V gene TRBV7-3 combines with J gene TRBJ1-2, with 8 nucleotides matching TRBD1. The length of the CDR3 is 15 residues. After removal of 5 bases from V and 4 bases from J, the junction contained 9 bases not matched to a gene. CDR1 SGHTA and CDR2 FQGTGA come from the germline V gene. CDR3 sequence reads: CASSPDRGQGYGYTF. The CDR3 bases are TGTGCCAGCAGCCCAGACAGGGGACAAGGCTATGGCTACACCTTC.

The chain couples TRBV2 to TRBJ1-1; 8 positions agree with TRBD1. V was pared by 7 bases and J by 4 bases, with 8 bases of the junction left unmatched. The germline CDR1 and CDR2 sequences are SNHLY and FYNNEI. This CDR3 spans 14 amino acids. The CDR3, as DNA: TGTGCCAGCACACCAGGGGGCCGGGGCACTGAAGCTTTCTTT. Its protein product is CASTPGGRGTEAFF. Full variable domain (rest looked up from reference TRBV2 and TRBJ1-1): EPEVTQTPSHQVTQMGQEVILRCVPISNHLYFYWYRQILGQKVEFLVSFYNNEISEKSEIFDDQFSVERPDGSNFTLKIRSTKLEDSAMYFCASTPGGRGTEAFFGQGTRLTVV.

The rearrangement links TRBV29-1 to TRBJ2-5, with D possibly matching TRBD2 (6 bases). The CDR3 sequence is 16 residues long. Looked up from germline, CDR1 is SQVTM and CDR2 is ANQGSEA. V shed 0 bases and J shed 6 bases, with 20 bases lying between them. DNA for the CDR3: TGCAGCGTTGAAGATCTTTGGGTGTCAGGCGGGAAGACCCAGTACTTC. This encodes CSVEDLWVSGGKTQYF. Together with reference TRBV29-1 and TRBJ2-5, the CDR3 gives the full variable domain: SAVISQKPSRDICQRGTSLTIQCQVDSQVTMMFWYRQQPGQSLTLIATANQGSEATYESGFVIDKFPISRPNLTFSTLTVSNMSPEDSSIYLCSVEDLWVSGGKTQYFGPGTRLLVL.

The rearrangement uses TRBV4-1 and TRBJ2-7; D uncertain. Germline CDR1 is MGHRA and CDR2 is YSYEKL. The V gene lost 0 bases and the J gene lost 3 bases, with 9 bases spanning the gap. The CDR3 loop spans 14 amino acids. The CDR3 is CASSQDALFYEQYF. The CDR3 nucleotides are TGCGCCAGCAGCCAAGATGCACTCTTCTACGAGCAGTACTTC.

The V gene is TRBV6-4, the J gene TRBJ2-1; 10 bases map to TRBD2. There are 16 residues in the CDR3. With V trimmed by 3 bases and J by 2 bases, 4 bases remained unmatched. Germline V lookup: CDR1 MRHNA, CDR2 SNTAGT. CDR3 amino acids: CASSEESGGAYNEQFF. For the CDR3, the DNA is TGTGCCAGCAGTGAGGAGAGCGGGGGGGCCTACAATGAGCAGTTCTTC.